Below are 9 T cell receptor beta chains sequenced from a single sample in a study of T cell responses to AZD1222 COVID-19 vaccine. TCRdb's copy holds only in-frame clones and misses some; the assay was immunoSEQ multiplex PCR. The sample has approximately 100,000 clones; roughly 88% are singletons. This sample comprised peripheral blood, obtained on day 0 of AZD1222 vaccination. Receptors were obtained from an adult in good health.

This clone was recorded once. The chain is built from TRBV9 and TRBJ2-3; the D gene is possibly TRBD2 (5 bases). CDR3 length equals 15 residues. Germline V lookup: CDR1 SGDLS, CDR2 YYNGEE. Deletions cut 6 bases from V and 0 bases from J, with 14 bases between. The DNA for the CDR3 is TGTGCCAGCACCGCCGGGAAAACCAGCACAGATACGCAGTATTTT. Encoded protein: CASTAGKTSTDTQYF. Combining the CDR3 with reference TRBV9 and TRBJ2-3 gives the whole variable domain DSGVTQTPKHLITATGQRVTLRCSPRSGDLSVYWYQQSLDQGLQFLIQYYNGEERAKGNILERFSAQQFPDLHSELNLSSLELGDSALYFCASTAGKTSTDTQYFGPGTRLTVL.

The chain links TRBV9 to TRBJ1-2; D remains ambiguous. The CDR3 spans 15 residues. CDR1 and CDR2 (germline): SGDLS, YYNGEE. Trimming cost V 0 bases and J 7 bases, with 16 bases left between them. CDR3 in amino acids: CASSVATQSPGGYTF. As DNA, the CDR3 is TGTGCCAGCAGCGTAGCTACCCAATCCCCGGGTGGCTACACCTTC.

V gene TRBV6-2 or TRBV6-3 combines with J gene TRBJ1-1; a possible D gene is TRBD1 (5 bases). This CDR3 region has 12 residues. Germline CDR1 is MNHEY and CDR2 is SVGEGT. V was trimmed by 5 bases and J by 11 bases, leaving 15 bases between them. The DNA of the CDR3 is TGTGCCAGCAGTCCGTGGGGGGGAAACGCTTTCTTT. It translates to CASSPWGGNAFF.

The J gene is TRBJ1-5, the V gene TRBV6-5; the D gene is possibly TRBD1 (6 bases). V was trimmed by 6 bases and J by 0 bases, leaving 12 bases between them. CDR1 is MNHEY and CDR2 is SVGAGI in the germline V gene. The CDR3 covers 15 residues. The CDR3 sequence is CASRWTENSNQPQHF. The DNA of the CDR3 is TGTGCCAGCAGGTGGACAGAAAATAGCAATCAGCCCCAGCATTTT.

The chain joins TRBV6-5 to TRBJ1-5; tentative D call: TRBD1 (6 bases). Germline V gives CDR1 MNHEY, CDR2 SVGAGI. This CDR3 region has 14 residues. The germline V and J ends were trimmed by 6 bases and 6 bases, with 15 bases remaining between them. Here the CDR3 reads CASSLRGASQPQHF. The CDR3, as DNA: TGTGCCAGCAGCCTAAGGGGGGCTAGTCAGCCCCAGCATTTT.

This clone was counted only a few times. This chain links TRBV10-1 with TRBJ2-1; 10 bases align to TRBD2. J gave up 8 bases and V 2 bases, and 3 bases lay outside the gene matches. Germline CDR1 WNHNN, CDR2 SYGVQD (reference sequence). CDR3 length: 14 amino acids. The DNA of the CDR3 is TGCGCCAGCAGTGAGCAGCTAGCGGGAGATGAGCAGTTCTTC. This translates into CASSEQLAGDEQFF.

The chain employs TRBV2 and TRBJ1-5; 8 positions agree with TRBD1. Germline CDR1 reads SNHLY; CDR2 reads FYNNEI. J was trimmed by 0 bases and V by 6 bases; bases with no gene match: 1. This CDR3 contains 14 residues. CDR3 nucleotide sequence: TGTGCCAGCAGGGACAGGGTTAGCAATCAGCCCCAGCATTTT. This codes for CASRDRVSNQPQHF.

The chain links TRBV27 to TRBJ1-6, with 7 nucleotides matching TRBD1. From germline, CDR1 is MNHEY and CDR2 SMNVEV (reference sequence). V lost 5 bases, J lost 7 bases, and 2 bases stayed unmatched. The CDR3 is 13 residues long. The CDR3 loop reads CASSRDRNSPLHF. The CDR3 nucleotides are TGTGCCAGCAGTAGGGACAGAAATTCACCCCTCCACTTT.

V usage is TRBV3-1 (or the pseudogene TRBV3-2) and J usage is TRBJ1-1; no definite D call. In germline, CDR1 is LGHDT, CDR2 YNNKEL (reference sequence). Trimming took 3 bases from V and 8 from J, leaving 10 bases between them. The CDR3 totals 12 residues. The CDR3, as DNA: TGTGCCAGCAGCCACTCTAAGAGAGAAGCTTTCTTT. It codes for CASSHSKREAFF.